Following are 24 T cell receptor beta chains from one sample sequenced in a study of regulatory T cells in long-lasting Graves disease. Time point here: persistent/refractory GD, antithyroid drugs over 5 years with positive TRAb. TCR sequences were obtained from RNA taken from PBMCs. Investigators prepared the TCR beta libraries by applying iRepertoire HTBI primers and Arm-PCR of CDR3 regions. MiXCR, applied by TCRdb to the multiplex PCR reads, yields one record per CDR3 protein. The sample includes fewer than 400,000 distinct CDR3 sequences, less than 25% of them seen just once. The sample in question was peripheral blood mononuclear cells (PBMCs), obtained when the disease was refractory, from a patient treated with antithyroid drugs. These receptors were obtained from a female donor with Graves disease.

This clonotype was counted ten times or more. The chain is built from TRBV2 and TRBJ2-7; the D gene could be TRBD1 or TRBD2 (5 bases each). Per the germline V gene, CDR1 is SNHLY and CDR2 is FYNNEI. The CDR3 contains 14 residues. Trimming shortened V by 3 bases and J by 0 bases, and 9 bases separated the two germline ends. CDR3 protein: CASSEGRSSYEQYF. CDR3 nucleotide sequence: TGTGCCAGCAGTGAGGGACGAAGCTCCTACGAGCAGTACTTC.

This clonotype was recorded only once. This rearrangement joins TRBV10-2 to TRBJ2-5; TRBD2 matches at 12 bases. V was clipped by 10 bases and J by 1 base; unmatched bases: 4. Germline V gives CDR1 WSHSY, CDR2 SAAADI. The CDR3 has 14 amino acids. In DNA, the CDR3 is TGCGCCACCAGGACTAGCGGGGTCCAAGAGACCCAGTACTTC. Translation: CATRTSGVQETQYF.

The chain recombines TRBV28 with TRBJ1-4, with 9 bases aligning to TRBD1. V trimming: 7 bases; J trimming: 8 bases; junction bases outside the gene matches: 11. This CDR3 region has 15 residues. Germline V gene lookup returns CDR1 MDHEN and CDR2 SYDVKM. CDR3 protein: CASKTGTGPHEKLFF. CDR3 nucleotides: TGTGCCAGCAAGACCGGGACAGGGCCTCACGAAAAACTGTTTTTT.

CDR3 in amino acids: CASSPGPHQPQHF. CDR3 bases: TGTGCCAGCTCACCCGGACCTCATCAGCCCCAGCATTTT. V usage is TRBV18 and J usage is TRBJ1-5; D unclear. The ends were cut back, 3 bases at V and 5 bases at J, with 8 bases in the middle. The CDR3 is made up of 13 amino acids. Germline V gene data show CDR1 as KGHSH and CDR2 as LQKENI.

The chain couples TRBV12-3 or TRBV12-4 to TRBJ2-2; D gene ambiguous. V was pared by 2 bases and J by 5 bases, with 9 bases between. This CDR3 comprises 14 residues. The CDR3 loop is CASSLSTWTGELFF. In nucleotides, the CDR3 is TGTGCCAGCAGTTTATCGACGTGGACCGGGGAGCTGTTTTTT.

The rearrangement uses TRBV29-1 and TRBJ2-1, with TRBD2 matching over 11 bases. Germline V gives CDR1 SQVTM, CDR2 ANQGSEA. V was clipped by 6 bases and J by 0 bases; unmatched bases: 10. The CDR3 length is 17 residues. CDR3 sequence (DNA): TGCAGCGTATCCGGGACTAGCGGAGGAAGCTCCTACAATGAGCAGTTCTTC. This sequence encodes CSVSGTSGGSSYNEQFF.

The chain carries TRBV28 and TRBJ2-1; no clear D gene. CDR3 length equals 12 residues. V dropped 3 bases and J dropped 9 bases, with 9 bases sitting between them. Germline V gene sequence: CDR1 MDHEN, CDR2 SYDVKM. CDR3 nucleotides: TGTGCCAGCAGTTTGATTTCTGGTGAGCAGTTCTTC. Translated: CASSLISGEQFF.

Ten or more counts support this clonotype. V is TRBV7-2 and J is TRBJ2-5; D uncertain. CDR3 length: 14 amino acids. Germline values: CDR1 SGHTA, CDR2 FQGNSA. The V end lost 0 bases, the J end lost 2 bases, and 7 bases lay between the germline ends. CDR3 in DNA: TGTGCCAGCAGCTTAGCGGTCCGTCAAGAGACCCAGTACTTC. The encoded protein is CASSLAVRQETQYF.

This clonotype has just a few counts. The V and J genes are TRBV28 and TRBJ2-7; 7 positions agree with TRBD2. With 3 bases clipped from V and 6 bases from J, the junction kept 8 bases outside the gene matches. Germline V CDR1 and CDR2: MDHEN, SYDVKM. The CDR3 length is 14 residues. CDR3 protein: CASSFWGGASEQYF. CDR3 in DNA: TGTGCCAGCAGTTTTTGGGGGGGAGCCAGCGAGCAGTACTTC.

The J gene is TRBJ1-1, the V gene TRBV3-1, with a tentative D call TRBD1 (5 bases). The CDR3 covers 15 residues. Trimming took off 3 bases at V and 1 base at J, with 12 bases between the two ends. Germline V gene sequence: CDR1 LGHDT, CDR2 YNNKEL (reference sequence). CDR3 region: CASSQGGRRNTEAFF. In DNA, the CDR3 is TGTGCCAGCAGCCAGGGGGGACGGCGGAACACTGAAGCTTTCTTT.

This clonotype was seen at least ten times. This chain joins TRBV11-2 and TRBJ1-4; D is uncertain. The germline gives CDR1 SGHAT, CDR2 FQNNGV. Trimming cost V 2 bases and J 6 bases, with 13 bases left between them. The CDR3 is 15 amino acids. The CDR3 reads CASSLYPGLDEKLFF. The CDR3 DNA reads TGTGCCAGCAGCTTATATCCGGGGTTAGATGAAAAACTGTTTTTT.

V usage is TRBV9 and J usage is TRBJ2-2, with 8 bases that match TRBD1. V shed 0 bases, J shed 1 base, and the junction held 2 bases outside the gene matches. The germline CDR1 and CDR2 sequences are SGDLS and YYNGEE. The CDR3 runs to 16 residues. In DNA, the CDR3 is TGTGCCAGCAGCGTAGTGGGGACAGGGAACACCGGGGAGCTGTTTTTT. It specifies CASSVVGTGNTGELFF.

This clonotype has ten or more counts. This chain uses TRBV12-3 or TRBV12-4 with TRBJ2-5; D not resolved. The CDR3 is 16 residues long. V lost 3 bases and J 2 bases, leaving 16 bases between the germline ends. The CDR3 here is CASSFEIGPKQETQYF. The DNA for the CDR3 is TGTGCCAGCAGTTTTGAGATTGGTCCAAAACAAGAGACCCAGTACTTC.

The rearrangement uses TRBV7-9 and TRBJ1-5, with D unresolved. The CDR3 has 13 amino acids. Trimming took off 3 bases at V and 10 bases at J, with 13 bases between the two ends. CDR1 is SEHNR, CDR2 FQNEAQ, per germline (reference sequence). Written as DNA, the CDR3 is TGTGCCAGCAGCTTGGGCCCTATCGAACCCCAGCATTTT. Translated, it gives CASSLGPIEPQHF.

This chain links TRBV19 with TRBJ1-5; TRBD1 aligns across 8 bases. Germline CDR1 is LNHDA and CDR2 is SQIVND (reference sequence). This CDR3 is 14 amino acids long. J lost 9 bases, V lost 5 bases, and 9 bases had no gene match. CDR3 in amino acids: CASSAGQGGLPQHF. Here the CDR3 DNA reads TGTGCCAGTAGTGCCGGACAGGGCGGGTTGCCCCAGCATTTT.

The chain combines TRBV29-1 with TRBJ1-1; D possibly corresponds to TRBD1 (5 bases). The germline V gene has CDR1 SQVTM and CDR2 ANQGSEA. CDR3 length: 12 residues. V gave up 7 bases and J gave up 0 bases, with 9 bases separating them. CDR3 bases: TGCAGCGGACAGCTTATGAACACTGAAGCTTTCTTT. It is translated as CSGQLMNTEAFF. The variable domain in full, with the rest retrieved from reference TRBV29-1 and TRBJ1-1, is SAVISQKPSRDICQRGTSLTIQCQVDSQVTMMFWYRQQPGQSLTLIATANQGSEATYESGFVIDKFPISRPNLTFSTLTVSNMSPEDSSIYLCSGQLMNTEAFFGQGTRLTVV.

Details on this clonotype: A clone one base away is much larger, so this may be a read error. This chain links TRBV10-3 with TRBJ1-5, with D possibly TRBD1 on 5 matching bases. CDR3 length: 13 amino acids. V lost 3 bases, J lost 2 bases, and 5 bases lay in between. The germline CDR1 and CDR2 sequences are ENHRY and SYGVKD. DNA of the CDR3: TGTGCCATCAGTGAACAGGGCAATCAGCCCCAGCATTTT. Its protein product is CAISEQGNQPQHF.

CDR3 nucleotides: TGTGCCAGCAGCTCAACAGGGGGCGATTCCTACGAGCAGTACTTC. Protein: CASSSTGGDSYEQYF. The chain employs TRBV7-9 and TRBJ2-7, with 9 bases fitting TRBD1. CDR1 SEHNR and CDR2 FQNEAQ come from the germline V gene (reference sequence). The CDR3 consists of 15 residues. The ends lost 4 bases at V and 1 base at J; junction bases unmatched: 5.

The chain has TRBV6-1 and TRBJ2-2; D not resolved. The CDR3 runs 13 residues. CDR1 is MNHNS and CDR2 is SASEGT in the germline V gene. V was clipped by 5 bases and J by 7 bases, with 11 bases between them. In DNA, the CDR3 is TGTGCCAGCAGTCCCTTTTCGGTCGGGGAGCTGTTTTTT. The encoded protein is CASSPFSVGELFF.

This clonotype was seen repeatedly, ten times or more. This chain uses TRBV9 with TRBJ1-2, with TRBD1 identical over 8 bases. The V gene's germline CDR1 is SGDLS and CDR2 YYNGEE. The CDR3 length is 14 residues. Germline trimming cut 4 bases from V and 6 bases from J; bases unmatched to any gene: 8. This chain's CDR3 is CASSSGGDRNGYTF. Here the CDR3 DNA reads TGTGCCAGCAGCTCTGGAGGGGACAGGAATGGCTACACCTTC. Together with reference TRBV9 and TRBJ1-2, the CDR3 gives the full variable domain: DSGVTQTPKHLITATGQRVTLRCSPRSGDLSVYWYQQSLDQGLQFLIQYYNGEERAKGNILERFSAQQFPDLHSELNLSSLELGDSALYFCASSSGGDRNGYTFGSGTRLTVV.

This clonotype was counted many times. V usage is TRBV2 and J usage is TRBJ2-7; D is undetermined. The CDR3 covers 13 residues. V was trimmed by 6 bases and J by 2 bases, leaving 11 bases between them. Germline V gene data show CDR1 as SNHLY and CDR2 as FYNNEI. The CDR3 region has the DNA TGTGCCAGCAGCGCAGGACCCCCCTACGAGCAGTACTTC. Protein product: CASSAGPPYEQYF.

In its sample, this clonotype was seen a few times. The chain joins TRBV5-6 to TRBJ1-2, with D maybe TRBD1 (5 bases). The CDR3 is 19 residues long. The V gene's germline CDR1 is SGHDT and CDR2 YYEEEE. Trimming cost V 5 bases and J 3 bases, with 29 bases left between them. The CDR3 nucleotides read TGTGCCAGCAGTCTGGCGTCGGGGGAGGGGAATATCCTGGACTATGGCTACACCTTC. This encodes CASSLASGEGNILDYGYTF.

V is TRBV7-3 and J is TRBJ1-6; D gene ambiguous. Germline V gene sequence: CDR1 SGHTA, CDR2 FQGTGA. Trimming removed 2 bases from V and 7 bases from J, with 12 bases in between. This CDR3 has 15 amino acids. The CDR3: CASSLLGRENSPLHF. The CDR3 DNA reads as TGTGCCAGCAGCTTATTAGGCAGAGAAAATTCACCCCTCCACTTT.

This clonotype was seen many times. The chain is built from TRBV6-1 and TRBJ1-6, with D perhaps TRBD1 (6 bases). Germline CDR1 reads MNHNS; CDR2 reads SASEGT. This CDR3 comprises 14 residues. V dropped 7 bases and J dropped 7 bases, with 14 bases sitting between them. This CDR3 is CASNQDRRNSPLHF. CDR3 nucleotide sequence: TGTGCCAGCAATCAAGACAGGAGAAATTCACCCCTCCACTTT.